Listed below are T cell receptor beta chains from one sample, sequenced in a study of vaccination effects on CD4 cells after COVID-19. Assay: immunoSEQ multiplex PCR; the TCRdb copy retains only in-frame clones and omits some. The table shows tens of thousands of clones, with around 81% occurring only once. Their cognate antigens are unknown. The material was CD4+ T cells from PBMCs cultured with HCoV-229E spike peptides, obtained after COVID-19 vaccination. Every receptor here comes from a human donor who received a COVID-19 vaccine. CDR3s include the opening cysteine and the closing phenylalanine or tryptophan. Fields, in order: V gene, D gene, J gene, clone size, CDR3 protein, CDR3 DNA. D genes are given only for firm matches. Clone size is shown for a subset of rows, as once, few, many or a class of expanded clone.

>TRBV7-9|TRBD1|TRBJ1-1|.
CASSPQGAATEAFF
TGTGCCAGCAGCCCTCAGGGGGCAGCGACTGAAGCTTTCTTT
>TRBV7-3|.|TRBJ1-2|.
CASSPGGSYGYTF
TGTGCCAGCAGCCCGGGAGGGAGCTATGGCTACACCTTC
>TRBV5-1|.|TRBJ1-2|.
CASSLGQGRGYTF
TGCGCCAGCAGCTTGGGGCAGGGTCGTGGCTACACCTTC
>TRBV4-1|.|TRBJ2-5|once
CASSQDYGDIKTQYF
TGCGCCAGCAGCCAAGATTACGGTGATATCAAGACCCAGTACTTC
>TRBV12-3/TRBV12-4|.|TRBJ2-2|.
CASSQGSGELFF
TGTGCCAGCAGCCAGGGGTCCGGGGAGCTGTTTTTT
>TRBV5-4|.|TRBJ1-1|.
CASSPGRGRTEAFF
TGTGCCAGCAGCCCGGGCCGGGGGAGGACTGAAGCTTTCTTT
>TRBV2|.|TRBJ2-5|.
CASGLQETQYF
TGTGCTTCGGGCCTACAAGAGACCCAGTACTTC
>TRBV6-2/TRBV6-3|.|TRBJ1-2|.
CASSYSLGPYGYTF
TGTGCCAGCAGTTATAGTCTCGGCCCCTATGGCTACACCTTC
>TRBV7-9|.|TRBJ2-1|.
CAAGLSSYNEQFF
TGTGCCGCCGGGCTTAGCTCCTACAATGAGCAGTTCTTC
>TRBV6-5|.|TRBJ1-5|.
CASSYFGQGPQHF
TGTGCCAGCAGTTACTTTGGTCAGGGACCCCAGCATTTT
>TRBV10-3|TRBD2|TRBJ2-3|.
CAISSTSRGVSTDTQYF
TGTGCCATCAGTTCTACTAGCCGGGGGGTTAGCACAGATACGCAGTATTTT
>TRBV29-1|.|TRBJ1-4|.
CSVLPTNEKLFF
TGCAGCGTTTTGCCAACTAATGAAAAACTGTTTTTT
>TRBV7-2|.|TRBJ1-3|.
CASSLAGFPGNTIYF
TGTGCCAGCAGCTTAGCGGGTTTCCCTGGAAACACCATATATTTT
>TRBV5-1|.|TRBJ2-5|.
CASSLSEGRETQYF
TGCGCCAGCAGTCTGTCCGAGGGTCGGGAGACCCAGTACTTC
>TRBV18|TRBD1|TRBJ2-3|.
CASSPPAPRDRDSDTQYF
TGTGCCAGCTCACCACCGGCTCCTCGGGACAGGGATTCAGATACGCAGTATTTT
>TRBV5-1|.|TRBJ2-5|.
CASSLGGVETQYF
TGCGCCAGCAGCTTGGGAGGGGTAGAGACCCAGTACTTC
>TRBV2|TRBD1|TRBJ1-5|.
CASGSLTGDNQPQHF
TGTGCCAGCGGGAGCCTCACAGGGGACAATCAGCCCCAGCATTTT
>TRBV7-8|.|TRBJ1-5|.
CASSLARGVNQPQHF
TGTGCCAGCAGCTTAGCGAGAGGAGTGAATCAGCCCCAGCATTTT
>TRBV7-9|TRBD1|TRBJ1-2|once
CASSLTGVLQGYTF
TGTGCCAGCAGCTTAACAGGGGTTCTTCAAGGCTACACCTTC
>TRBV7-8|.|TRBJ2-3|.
CASTTLGRDTDTQYF
TGTGCCAGCACCACCCTTGGCCGGGACACAGATACGCAGTATTTT
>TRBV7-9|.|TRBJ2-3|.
CASSLGLLTDTQYF
TGTGCCAGCAGCTTGGGCCTACTCACAGATACGCAGTATTTT
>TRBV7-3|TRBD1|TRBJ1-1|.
CASSLQGALGTEAFF
TGTGCCAGCTCCCTCCAGGGGGCTCTCGGCACTGAAGCTTTCTTT
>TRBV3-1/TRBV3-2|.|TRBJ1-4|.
CASSQSKGATNEKLFF
TGTGCCAGCAGCCAATCGAAAGGGGCAACTAATGAAAAACTGTTTTTT
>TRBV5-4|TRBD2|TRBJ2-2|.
CASSLGRGGLTGELFF
TGTGCCAGCAGCTTGGGGCGGGGGGGCCTGACCGGGGAGCTGTTTTTT